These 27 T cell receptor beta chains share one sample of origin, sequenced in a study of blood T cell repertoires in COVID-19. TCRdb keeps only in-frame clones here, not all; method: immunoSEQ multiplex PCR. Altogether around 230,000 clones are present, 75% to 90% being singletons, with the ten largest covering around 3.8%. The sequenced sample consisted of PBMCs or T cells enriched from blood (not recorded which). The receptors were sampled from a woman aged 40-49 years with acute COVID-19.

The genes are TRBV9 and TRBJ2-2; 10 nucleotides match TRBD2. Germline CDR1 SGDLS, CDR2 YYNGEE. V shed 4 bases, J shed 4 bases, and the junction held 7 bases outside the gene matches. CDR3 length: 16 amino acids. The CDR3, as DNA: TGTGCCAGCAGCACTCTTAGCGGGGGGATCACCGGGGAGCTGTTTTTT. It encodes CASSTLSGGITGELFF.

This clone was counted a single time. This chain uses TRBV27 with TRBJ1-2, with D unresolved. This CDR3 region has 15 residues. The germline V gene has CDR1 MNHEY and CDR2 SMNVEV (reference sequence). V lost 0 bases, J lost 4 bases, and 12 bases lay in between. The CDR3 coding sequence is TGTGCCAGCAGTTTATCGTCGGGGTACCTCTATGGCTACACCTTC. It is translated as CASSLSSGYLYGYTF.

The CDR3 nucleotides are TGTGCCAGCAGCGTAGGGGGGCGGTTGGACTATGGCTACACCTTC. Translated, it gives CASSVGGRLDYGYTF. The rearrangement uses TRBV9 and TRBJ1-2; weak D call: TRBD1 (6 bases). Per the germline V gene, CDR1 is SGDLS and CDR2 is YYNGEE. The CDR3 consists of 15 residues. V gave up 0 bases and J gave up 3 bases, with 12 bases separating them.

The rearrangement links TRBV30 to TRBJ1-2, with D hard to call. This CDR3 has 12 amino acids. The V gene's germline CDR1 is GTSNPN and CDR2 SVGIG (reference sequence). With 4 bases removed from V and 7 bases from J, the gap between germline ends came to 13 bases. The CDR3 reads CAWNEGSSGYTF. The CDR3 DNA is TGTGCCTGGAACGAGGGATCGAGTGGCTACACCTTC.

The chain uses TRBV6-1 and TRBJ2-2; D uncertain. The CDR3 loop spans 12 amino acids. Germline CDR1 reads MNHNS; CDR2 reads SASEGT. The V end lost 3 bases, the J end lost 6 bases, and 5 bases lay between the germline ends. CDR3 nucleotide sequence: TGTGCCAGCAGTGAGAGGCCCGGGGAGCTGTTTTTT. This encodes CASSERPGELFF.

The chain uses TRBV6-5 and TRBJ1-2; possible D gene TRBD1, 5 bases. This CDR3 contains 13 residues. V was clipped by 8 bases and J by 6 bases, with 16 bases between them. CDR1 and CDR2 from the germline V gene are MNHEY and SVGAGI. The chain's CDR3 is CASVDRTINGYTF. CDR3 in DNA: TGTGCCAGCGTGGACCGGACAATCAATGGCTACACCTTC.

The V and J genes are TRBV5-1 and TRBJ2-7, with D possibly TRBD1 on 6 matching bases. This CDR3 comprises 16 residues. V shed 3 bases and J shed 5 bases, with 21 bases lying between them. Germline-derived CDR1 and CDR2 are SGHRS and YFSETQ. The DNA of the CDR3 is TGCGCCAGCAGCTCGGCTCAAATACAGGGTTGGGACGAGCAGTACTTC. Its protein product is CASSSAQIQGWDEQYF.

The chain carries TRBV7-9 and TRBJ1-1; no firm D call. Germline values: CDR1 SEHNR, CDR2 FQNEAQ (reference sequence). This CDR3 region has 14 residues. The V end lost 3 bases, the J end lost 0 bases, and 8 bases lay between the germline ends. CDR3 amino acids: CASSFPGMNTEAFF. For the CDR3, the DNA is TGTGCCAGCAGCTTCCCCGGGATGAACACTGAAGCTTTCTTT.

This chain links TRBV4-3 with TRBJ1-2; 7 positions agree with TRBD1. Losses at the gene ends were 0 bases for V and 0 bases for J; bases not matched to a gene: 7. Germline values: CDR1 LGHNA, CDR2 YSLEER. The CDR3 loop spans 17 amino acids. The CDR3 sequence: CASSQDRQGDPNYGYTF. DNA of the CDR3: TGCGCCAGCAGCCAAGATCGCCAGGGGGATCCTAACTATGGCTACACCTTC.

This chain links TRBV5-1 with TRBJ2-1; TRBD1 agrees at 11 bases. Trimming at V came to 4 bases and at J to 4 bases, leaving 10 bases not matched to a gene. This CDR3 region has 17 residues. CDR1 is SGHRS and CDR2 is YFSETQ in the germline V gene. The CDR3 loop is CASSNPDRGLNYNEQFF. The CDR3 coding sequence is TGCGCCAGCAGCAACCCGGACAGGGGGCTTAATTACAATGAGCAGTTCTTC. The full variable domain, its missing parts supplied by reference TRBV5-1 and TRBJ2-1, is KAGVTQTPRYLIKTRGQQVTLSCSPISGHRSVSWYQQTPGQGLQFLFEYFSETQRNKGNFPGRFSGRQFSNSRSEMNVSTLELGDSALYLCASSNPDRGLNYNEQFFGPGTRLTVL.

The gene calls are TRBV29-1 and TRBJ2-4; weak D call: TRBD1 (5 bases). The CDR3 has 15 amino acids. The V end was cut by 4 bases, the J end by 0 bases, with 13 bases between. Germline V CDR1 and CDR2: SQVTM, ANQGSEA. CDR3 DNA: TGCAGCGTTGTGGGGCAGAAGCTAGCCAAAAACATTCAGTACTTC. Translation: CSVVGQKLAKNIQYF.

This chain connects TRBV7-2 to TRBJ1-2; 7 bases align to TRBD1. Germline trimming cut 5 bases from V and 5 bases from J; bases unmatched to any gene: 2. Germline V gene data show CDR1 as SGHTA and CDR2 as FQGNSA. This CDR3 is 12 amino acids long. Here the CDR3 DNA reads TGTGCCAGCAGCCAGACAGGGTATGGCTACACCTTC. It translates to CASSQTGYGYTF.

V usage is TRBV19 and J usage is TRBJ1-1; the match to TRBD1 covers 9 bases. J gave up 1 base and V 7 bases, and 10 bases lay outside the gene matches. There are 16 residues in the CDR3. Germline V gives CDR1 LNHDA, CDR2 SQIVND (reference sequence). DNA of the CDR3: TGTGCCAGTAAGGATTCACCGGGACAGGGGAACACTGAAGCTTTCTTT. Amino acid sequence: CASKDSPGQGNTEAFF.

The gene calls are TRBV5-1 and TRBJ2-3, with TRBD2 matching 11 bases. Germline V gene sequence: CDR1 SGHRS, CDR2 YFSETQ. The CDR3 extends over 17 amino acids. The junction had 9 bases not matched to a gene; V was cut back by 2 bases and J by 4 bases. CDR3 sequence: CASSFHFSGGAADTQYF. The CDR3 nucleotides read TGCGCCAGCAGCTTCCACTTTAGCGGGGGGGCCGCAGATACGCAGTATTTT.

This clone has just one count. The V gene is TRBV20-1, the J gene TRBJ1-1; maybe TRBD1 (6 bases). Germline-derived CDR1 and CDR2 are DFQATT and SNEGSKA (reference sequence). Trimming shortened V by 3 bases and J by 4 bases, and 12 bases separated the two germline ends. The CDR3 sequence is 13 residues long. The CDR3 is CSASPGAVTEAFF. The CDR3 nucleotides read TGCAGTGCTAGTCCAGGGGCGGTCACTGAAGCTTTCTTT.

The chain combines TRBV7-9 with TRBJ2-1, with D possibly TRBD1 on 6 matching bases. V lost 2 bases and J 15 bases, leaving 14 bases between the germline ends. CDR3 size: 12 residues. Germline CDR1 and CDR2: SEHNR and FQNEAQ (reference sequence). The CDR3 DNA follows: TGTGCCAGCAGCTTAACAGGGTTGATATGGTTCTTC. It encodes CASSLTGLIWFF.

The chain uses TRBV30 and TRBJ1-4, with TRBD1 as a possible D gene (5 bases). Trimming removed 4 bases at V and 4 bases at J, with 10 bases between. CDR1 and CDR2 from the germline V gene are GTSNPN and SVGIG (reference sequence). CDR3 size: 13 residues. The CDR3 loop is CAWIGAHNEKLFF. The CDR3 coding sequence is TGTGCCTGGATAGGGGCTCATAATGAAAAACTGTTTTTT.

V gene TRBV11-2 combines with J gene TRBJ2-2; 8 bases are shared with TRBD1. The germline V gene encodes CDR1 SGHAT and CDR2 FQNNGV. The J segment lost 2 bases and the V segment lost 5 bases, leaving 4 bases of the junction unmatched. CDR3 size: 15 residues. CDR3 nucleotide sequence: TGTGCCAGCAGCCAGGGGGCGCAAAACACCGGGGAGCTGTTTTTT. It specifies CASSQGAQNTGELFF. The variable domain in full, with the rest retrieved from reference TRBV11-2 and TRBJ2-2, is EAGVAQSPRYKIIEKRQSVAFWCNPISGHATLYWYQQILGQGPKLLIQFQNNGVVDDSQLPKDRFSAERLKGVDSTLKIQPAKLEDSAVYLCASSQGAQNTGELFFGEGSRLTVL.

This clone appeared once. The CDR3 is CASSLVAGTGELFF. DNA for the CDR3: TGTGCCAGCAGCTTAGTTGCGGGAACCGGGGAGCTGTTTTTT. The chain joins TRBV7-9 to TRBJ2-2, with D possibly matching TRBD2 (6 bases). The CDR3 is 14 amino acids. The germline V gene encodes CDR1 SEHNR and CDR2 FQNEAQ (reference sequence). The V end was cut by 1 base, the J end by 5 bases, with 8 bases between. The full variable domain, its missing parts supplied by reference TRBV7-9 and TRBJ2-2, is DTGVSQNPRHKITKRGQNVTFRCDPISEHNRLYWYRQTLGQGPEFLTYFQNEAQLEKSRLLSDRFSAERPKGSFSTLEIQRTEQGDSAMYLCASSLVAGTGELFFGEGSRLTVL.

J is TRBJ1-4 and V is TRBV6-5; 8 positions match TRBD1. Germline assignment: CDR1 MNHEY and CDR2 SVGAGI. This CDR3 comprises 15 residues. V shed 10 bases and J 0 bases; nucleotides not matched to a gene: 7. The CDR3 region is CATDREATTNEKLFF. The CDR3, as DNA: TGTGCCACGGACAGGGAAGCGACAACTAATGAAAAACTGTTTTTT.

The chain's CDR3 is CSARAQGKAFF. The DNA for the CDR3 is TGCAGTGCTAGAGCACAGGGAAAAGCTTTCTTT. V usage is TRBV20-1 and J usage is TRBJ1-1; D might be TRBD1 (6 bases). V lost 1 base, J lost 9 bases, and 9 bases lay in between. This CDR3 is 11 amino acids long. The germline V gene has CDR1 DFQATT and CDR2 SNEGSKA (reference sequence).

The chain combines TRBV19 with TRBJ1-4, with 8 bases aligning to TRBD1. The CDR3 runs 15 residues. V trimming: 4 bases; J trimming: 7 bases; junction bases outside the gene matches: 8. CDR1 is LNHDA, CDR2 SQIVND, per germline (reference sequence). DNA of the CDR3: TGTGCCAGTAGTAGTCACGGACAGGGACTTGAAAAACTGTTTTTT. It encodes CASSSHGQGLEKLFF.

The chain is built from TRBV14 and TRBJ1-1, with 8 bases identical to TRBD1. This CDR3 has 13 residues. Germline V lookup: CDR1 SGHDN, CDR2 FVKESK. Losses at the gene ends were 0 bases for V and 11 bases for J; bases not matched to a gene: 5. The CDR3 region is CASSQDRGLWAFF. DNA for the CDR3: TGTGCCAGCAGCCAAGACAGGGGGCTTTGGGCTTTCTTT.

As DNA, the CDR3 is TGTGCCAGCAGCTTAGTTCGAGGACAGGGCCCCCTGAACACTGAAGCTTTCTTT. Translation gives CASSLVRGQGPLNTEAFF. The rearrangement uses TRBV11-2 and TRBJ1-1; 8 nucleotides line up with TRBD1. Germline CDR1 and CDR2: SGHAT and FQNNGV. The J segment lost 0 bases and the V segment lost 1 base, leaving 10 bases of the junction unmatched. This CDR3 is built from 18 residues.

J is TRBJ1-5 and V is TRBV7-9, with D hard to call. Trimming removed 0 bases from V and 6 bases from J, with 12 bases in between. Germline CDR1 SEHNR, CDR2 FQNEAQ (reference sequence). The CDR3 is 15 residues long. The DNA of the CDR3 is TGTGCCAGCAGCTTAGCGACGGGGTCCGGTCAGCCCCAGCATTTT. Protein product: CASSLATGSGQPQHF.

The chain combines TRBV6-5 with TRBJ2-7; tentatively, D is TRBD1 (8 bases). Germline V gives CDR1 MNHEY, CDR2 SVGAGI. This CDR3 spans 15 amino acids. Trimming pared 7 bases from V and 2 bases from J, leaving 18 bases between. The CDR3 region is CASKRDGTGAYEQYF. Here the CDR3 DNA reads TGTGCCAGCAAGCGGGATGGGACAGGCGCCTACGAGCAGTACTTC.

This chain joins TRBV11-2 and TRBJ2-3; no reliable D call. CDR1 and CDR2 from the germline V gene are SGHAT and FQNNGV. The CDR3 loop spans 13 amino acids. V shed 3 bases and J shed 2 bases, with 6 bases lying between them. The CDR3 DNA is TGTGCCAGCAGCTTTACTTTCACAGATACGCAGTATTTT. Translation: CASSFTFTDTQYF.